This T cell receptor beta chain originates from a study of CXCR3-negative and CXCR3-positive naive CD8 T cells. General study results and limits: Both of the naive subsets showed about the same high diversity, but memory CD8+ cells had much less.

This CDR3 comprises 18 residues. The germline gives CDR1 SEHNR, CDR2 FQNEAQ (reference sequence). The TRB libraries of cDNA were built by UMI-labeled 5' RACE. TCRdb reprocessed the 5' RACE reads, keeping one entry per CDR3 protein, no DNA. This sample's table reports roughly 89,000 distinct CDR3 sequences. Concerning this clonotype itself: Its antigen is currently unknown.

Sequencing was performed on naive CXCR3- CD8+ T cells from blood. Subset in this sample: CD45RO-CCR7+CD27+CD95- naive CD8+ T cells lacking CXCR3 (TNR3-). The V and J genes are TRBV7-9 and TRBJ2-3; TCRdb's assignment of TRBD1 cannot be checked, as there is no DNA. This receptor was obtained from a human donor in good health. Some clones in this sample may be carry-over from other donors' samples. The CDR3 reads CASSSRPNTSRGADTQYF.